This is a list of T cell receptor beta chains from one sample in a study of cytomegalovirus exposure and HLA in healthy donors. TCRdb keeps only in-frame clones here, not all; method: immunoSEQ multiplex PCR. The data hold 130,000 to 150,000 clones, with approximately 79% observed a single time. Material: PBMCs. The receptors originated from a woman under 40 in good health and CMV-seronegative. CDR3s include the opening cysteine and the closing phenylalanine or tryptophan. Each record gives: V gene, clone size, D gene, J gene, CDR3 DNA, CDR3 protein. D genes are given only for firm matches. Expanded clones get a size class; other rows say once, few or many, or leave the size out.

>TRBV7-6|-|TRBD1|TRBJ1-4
TGTGCCAGCAGCCAAAGGGGGCCGAATGAAAAACTGTTTTTT
CASSQRGPNEKLFF
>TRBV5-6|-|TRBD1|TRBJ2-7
TGTGCCAGCAGCTTGGACGGGACAGGGCGGTACGAGCAGTACTTC
CASSLDGTGRYEQYF
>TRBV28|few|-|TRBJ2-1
TGTGCCAGCAGTTTCAGAGGGTGGGCTATTGGCAATGAGCAGTTCTTC
CASSFRGWAIGNEQFF
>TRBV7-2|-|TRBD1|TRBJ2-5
TGTGCCAGCAGCTCACGCGGACGGGGACAGAGAGAGACCCAGTACTTC
CASSSRGRGQRETQYF
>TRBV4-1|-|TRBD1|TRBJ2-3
TGCGCCAGCAGCCAAGAAGACAGGGGGCTGGATACGCAGTATTTT
CASSQEDRGLDTQYF
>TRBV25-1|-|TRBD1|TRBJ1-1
TGTGCCAGCAGTGAAGTGGGACAGGGGCAGAACACTGAAGCTTTCTTT
CASSEVGQGQNTEAFF
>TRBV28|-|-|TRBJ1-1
TGTGCCAGCAGTTTATTCCAGTTGAACACTGAAGCTTTCTTT
CASSLFQLNTEAFF
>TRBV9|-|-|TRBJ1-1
TGTGCCAGCAGCGTAGCAGGGGTTGAAGCTTTCTTT
CASSVAGVEAFF
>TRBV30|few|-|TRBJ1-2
TGTGCCTGGAGTGTATCCGGGAAAGGCTACACCTTC
CAWSVSGKGYTF
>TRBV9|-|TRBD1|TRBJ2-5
TGTGCCAGCAGCGTTCGACAGGGCGGGGAGACCCAGTACTTC
CASSVRQGGETQYF
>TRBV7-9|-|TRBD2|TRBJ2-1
TGTGCCAGCAGCTTAGGGACTAGCGGGAGGGTCAATGAGCAGTTCTTC
CASSLGTSGRVNEQFF
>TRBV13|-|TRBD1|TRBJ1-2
TGTGCCAGCAGCATGGACAGGGATGGCTATGGCTACACCTTC
CASSMDRDGYGYTF
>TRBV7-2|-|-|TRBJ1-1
TGTGCCAGCAGCTTAGCGGGCAGCATGAACACTGAAGCTTTCTTT
CASSLAGSMNTEAFF
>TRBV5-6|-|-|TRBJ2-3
TGTGCCAGCAGTTCCCGGGGTCACGAGGCCGATACGCAGTATTTT
CASSSRGHEADTQYF
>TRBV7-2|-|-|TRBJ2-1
TGTGCCAGCGGGCCACGAGTCGTGAATGAGCAGTTCTTC
CASGPRVVNEQFF
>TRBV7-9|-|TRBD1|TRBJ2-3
TGTGCCAGCAGCTTAGGGACAGGGAGCACAGATACGCAGTATTTT
CASSLGTGSTDTQYF
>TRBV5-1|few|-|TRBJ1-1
TGCGCCAGCAGCTTGCGGGAGGGCCGGGGAACTGAAGCTTTCTTT
CASSLREGRGTEAFF
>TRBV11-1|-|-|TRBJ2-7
TGTGCCAGCAGCTTATCCGGGGGAACCTACGAGCAGTACTTC
CASSLSGGTYEQYF
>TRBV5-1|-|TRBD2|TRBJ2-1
TGCGCCAGCAGCTTTAGAGGAGCGGGAGTTGGTAATGAGCAGTTCTTC
CASSFRGAGVGNEQFF
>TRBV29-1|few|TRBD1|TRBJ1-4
TGCAGCGTTGCGGACAGGGCAGGGGAAAAACTGTTTTTT
CSVADRAGEKLFF
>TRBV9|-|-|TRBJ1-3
TGTGCCAGCAGCCCTCAGGCGTCTGGAAACACCATATATTTT
CASSPQASGNTIYF
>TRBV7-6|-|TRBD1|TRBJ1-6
TGTGCCAGCAGCTATACTTTCCGGGACAGTAATAATTCACCCCTCCACTTT
CASSYTFRDSNNSPLHF
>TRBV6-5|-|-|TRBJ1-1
TGTGCCAGCAGTTACTCGACAGGAGCGAACACTGAAGCTTTCTTT
CASSYSTGANTEAFF
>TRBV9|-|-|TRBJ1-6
TGTGCCAGCAGCGTAGCTACGGTTTCACCCCTCCACTTT
CASSVATVSPLHF
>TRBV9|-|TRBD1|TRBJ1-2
TGTGCCAGCAGCATCCCGGGACAGGGCTATGGCTACACCTTC
CASSIPGQGYGYTF
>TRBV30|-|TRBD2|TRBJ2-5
TGTGCCTGGAGTTATACGGGGGGGGTAATGGAGACCCAGTACTTC
CAWSYTGGVMETQYF
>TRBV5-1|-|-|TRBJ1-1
TGCGCCAGCAGCACCTCCGGGAACACTGAAGCTTTCTTT
CASSTSGNTEAFF
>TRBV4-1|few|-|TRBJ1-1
TGCGCCAGCAGCCAAGATCGGGTGAACACTGAAGCTTTCTTT
CASSQDRVNTEAFF
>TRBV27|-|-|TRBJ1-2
TGTGCCAGTCGGGACACAAGGGCCGGCTACACCTTC
CASRDTRAGYTF
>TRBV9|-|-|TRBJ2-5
TGTGCCAGCAGCGGGTCGAGGTGGGAGACCCAGTACTTC
CASSGSRWETQYF
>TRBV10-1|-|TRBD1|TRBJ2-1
TGCGCCAGCAGTGGAGACAGGGCAGGGGTCAATGAGCAGTTCTTC
CASSGDRAGVNEQFF
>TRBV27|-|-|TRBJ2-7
TGTGCCAGCAGTTTAAGGGCAGGGGTCCGGTACGAGCAGTACTTC
CASSLRAGVRYEQYF
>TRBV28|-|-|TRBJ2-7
TGTGCCAGCAGCTTCCGGGGGTCACTCTACGAGCAGTACTTC
CASSFRGSLYEQYF
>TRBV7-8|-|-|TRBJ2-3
TGTGCCAGCAGCCGGCGGGGCCTCGGAGGCACAGATACGCAGTATTTT
CASSRRGLGGTDTQYF
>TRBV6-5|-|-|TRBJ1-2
TGTGCCAGCAGTTACCGGGCAGGGGAATATGGCTACACCTTC
CASSYRAGEYGYTF
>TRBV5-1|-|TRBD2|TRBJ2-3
TGCGCCAGCAGCTTGGCGGGGGGAGATACGCAGTATTTT
CASSLAGGDTQYF
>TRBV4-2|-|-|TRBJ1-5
TGTGCCAGCAGCCAACTACAGAAAGATCAGCCCCAGCATTTT
CASSQLQKDQPQHF
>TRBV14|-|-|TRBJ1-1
TGTGCCAGCAGCCAAGATCTAGGCAGGAACACTGAAGCTTTCTTT
CASSQDLGRNTEAFF
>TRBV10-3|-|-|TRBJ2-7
TGTGCCATCAGTGGGGTCCCCTCTAGCGACCGCTCCTACGAGCAGTACTTC
CAISGVPSSDRSYEQYF
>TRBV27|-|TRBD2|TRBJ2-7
TGTGCCAGCAGTTTCATCCTAGCGGGAGGGCCGGTCGAGCAGTACTTC
CASSFILAGGPVEQYF
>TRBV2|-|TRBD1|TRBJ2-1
TGTGCCAGCAGTGACCACAGGGGTTCGGACAATGAGCAGTTCTTC
CASSDHRGSDNEQFF